Listed here is a single TCR beta chain. No cognate antigen has been identified for it. No qualities accompany the bases; no much larger clone lies one base away. Library preparation was by the immunoSEQ multiplex PCR assay. TCR beta CDR3 sequencing was performed on DNA from the cultured, isolated CD4+ T cells. In the original analysis: Non-productive TCR sequences were removed and reads were trimmed to the CDR3 region, keeping CDR3s of at least 7 amino acids. Antigen-specific clonotypes were identified using the MANAFEST web app by comparison of expansion in peptide wells against reference cultures. For clones to be considered positive, expansion at FDR<0.05 versus reference and all other wells, an odds ratio above 5, and a frequency above 0.1% in two replicate wells were required. Cross-reactive clonotypes were defined as significantly expanded in SARS-CoV-2 spike wells and in at least one common cold coronavirus spike condition. CDR3 similarity was assessed by Levenshtein distance with the stringdist R package, and unrooted trees were built with ape in R 3.6.1. TCRdb re-hosts the immuneACCESS table, in-frame sequences only. Its copies lack some clones; in the studies checked, an unresolved V gene accounts for under half of them, and the cause for the rest is not known. From that table come the V and J calls and clone size; the DNA was used to work out D and trimming. This sample comprises more than 25,000 clones, roughly two thirds of them detected only once. 25% to 30% of the sample is held by the ten biggest clonotypes.

The record originates from a study of vaccination effects on CD4 cells after COVID-19 (dated by TCRdb to the early 2020s). Regarding the study in general: Participants received two doses of either the BNT162b2 or the mRNA-1273 mRNA SARS-CoV-2 vaccine. SARS-CoV-2 spike-specific CD4+ TCR repertoires from before and after mRNA vaccination were compared in COVID-19 convalescent patients and in infection-naive vaccine recipients. A total of ten to eleven COVID-19 convalescent patients and a handful of SARS-CoV-2-naive healthy vaccine recipients were included in the full study. The Oncomine TCR Beta short-read assay on an Illumina iSeq 100 was used to sequence cultures from other donors in the study. What the work shows at the level of the full study, not this receptor alone: Both infection-induced and vaccine-induced clones contracted markedly at late post-vaccination timepoints, which is consistent with waning T cell responses. Limitations of the study were the small number of convalescent patients and the absence of early post-infection timepoints. In healthy vaccine recipients, vaccine-induced clones were almost all SARS-CoV-2 mono-reactive, with only 1 of 255 being cross-reactive with common cold coronaviruses.

To identify antigen-specific CD4+ T cell clonotypes by their expansion, the ViraFEST assay first stimulated PBMC with viral peptide pools and then applied TCR sequencing. After less than 13 days of culture, CD4+ T cells were isolated with the EasySep CD4+ T cell isolation kit. The absence of prior SARS-CoV-2 infection in healthy vaccine recipients was confirmed by negative nucleocapsid antibodies before and after vaccination. A few million PBMC per well were cultured with about 10 ug/ml peptides in IMDM containing roughly 5% human AB serum, around 9.7 IU/ml IL-2 and gentamicin. Half of the culture medium was replaced with fresh IL-2-containing medium on days 3 and 7. Unless otherwise noted, each peptide stimulation condition was cultured in triplicate wells. PBMC were separated from whole blood using Ficoll-Paque Plus gradient centrifugation and were then either cryopreserved at -140C or used fresh. Overlapping peptide pools spanned the spike proteins of SARS-CoV-2 and the common cold coronaviruses HCoV-NL63, HCoV-OC43 and HCoV-229E. The QIAamp micro DNA kit was used to extract genomic DNA from the cultured CD4+ T cells.

Per the germline V gene, SGHTA is the CDR1 and FQGNSA is the CDR2. V and J are truncated by 1 base and 1 base respectively, leaving an intervening sequence of 10 bases. The CDR3 goes from the cysteine to the phenylalanine over 15 residues. The DNA shown is the 45-base CDR3, in frame from base 1. The TCR comes from a human donor who received a COVID-19 vaccine. The rearrangement combines TRBV7-2 with TRBJ1-2, with the D gene call left open. The source material was CD4+ T cells from PBMCs cultured with HCoV-229E spike peptides, sampled before COVID-19 vaccination. This sample's cell subset or site label indicates: HCoV-229E spike overlapping peptide pool stimulation. The DNA is TGTGCCAGCAGCTTAGGTCAGCCCCTTAACTATGGCTACACCTTC. Translation gives CASSLGQPLNYGYTF. With the portions outside the CDR3 filled from the reference TRBV7-2 and TRBJ1-2 genes, the complete variable region becomes GAGVSQSPSNKVTEKGKDVELRCDPISGHTALYWYRQSLGQGLEFLIYFQGNSAPDKSGLPSDRFSAERTGGSVSTLTIQRTQQEDSAVYLCASSLGQPLNYGYTFGSGTRLTVV.